The source of this T cell receptor (beta chain) is a study of T cell repertoires in cytomegalovirus infection. About the research overall: The public TCR beta signatures pointed to both CMV infection and matching HLA type.

On this clonotype itself: Its antigen is unknown.

In TCRdb, the reads were re-called with MiXCR into one record per CDR3 protein. The table includes 300,000 to 400,000 distinct CDR3 sequences, less than 20% detected once. Study-level findings and limits: The cumulative frequency of public TCR beta families identified carriers of CMV plus the relevant HLA. HLA-C-restricted CMV clonotypes gave the most frequent clonotype in two of eight donors.

CDR1 MNHEY and CDR2 SVGEGT come from the germline V gene. Trimming took off 6 bases at V and 0 bases at J, with 12 bases between the two ends. There are 15 residues in the CDR3. This clonotype was obtained from a human donor in good health (CMV status not recorded). Some clones in this sample may be carry-over from other donors' samples. The rearrangement uses TRBV6-2 or TRBV6-3 and TRBJ1-5; D is uncertain. Material for sequencing was PBMCs. The CDR3 sequence: CASSHQSYSNQPQHF. DNA for the CDR3: TGTGCCAGCAGCCACCAGTCATATAGCAATCAGCCCCAGCATTTT.